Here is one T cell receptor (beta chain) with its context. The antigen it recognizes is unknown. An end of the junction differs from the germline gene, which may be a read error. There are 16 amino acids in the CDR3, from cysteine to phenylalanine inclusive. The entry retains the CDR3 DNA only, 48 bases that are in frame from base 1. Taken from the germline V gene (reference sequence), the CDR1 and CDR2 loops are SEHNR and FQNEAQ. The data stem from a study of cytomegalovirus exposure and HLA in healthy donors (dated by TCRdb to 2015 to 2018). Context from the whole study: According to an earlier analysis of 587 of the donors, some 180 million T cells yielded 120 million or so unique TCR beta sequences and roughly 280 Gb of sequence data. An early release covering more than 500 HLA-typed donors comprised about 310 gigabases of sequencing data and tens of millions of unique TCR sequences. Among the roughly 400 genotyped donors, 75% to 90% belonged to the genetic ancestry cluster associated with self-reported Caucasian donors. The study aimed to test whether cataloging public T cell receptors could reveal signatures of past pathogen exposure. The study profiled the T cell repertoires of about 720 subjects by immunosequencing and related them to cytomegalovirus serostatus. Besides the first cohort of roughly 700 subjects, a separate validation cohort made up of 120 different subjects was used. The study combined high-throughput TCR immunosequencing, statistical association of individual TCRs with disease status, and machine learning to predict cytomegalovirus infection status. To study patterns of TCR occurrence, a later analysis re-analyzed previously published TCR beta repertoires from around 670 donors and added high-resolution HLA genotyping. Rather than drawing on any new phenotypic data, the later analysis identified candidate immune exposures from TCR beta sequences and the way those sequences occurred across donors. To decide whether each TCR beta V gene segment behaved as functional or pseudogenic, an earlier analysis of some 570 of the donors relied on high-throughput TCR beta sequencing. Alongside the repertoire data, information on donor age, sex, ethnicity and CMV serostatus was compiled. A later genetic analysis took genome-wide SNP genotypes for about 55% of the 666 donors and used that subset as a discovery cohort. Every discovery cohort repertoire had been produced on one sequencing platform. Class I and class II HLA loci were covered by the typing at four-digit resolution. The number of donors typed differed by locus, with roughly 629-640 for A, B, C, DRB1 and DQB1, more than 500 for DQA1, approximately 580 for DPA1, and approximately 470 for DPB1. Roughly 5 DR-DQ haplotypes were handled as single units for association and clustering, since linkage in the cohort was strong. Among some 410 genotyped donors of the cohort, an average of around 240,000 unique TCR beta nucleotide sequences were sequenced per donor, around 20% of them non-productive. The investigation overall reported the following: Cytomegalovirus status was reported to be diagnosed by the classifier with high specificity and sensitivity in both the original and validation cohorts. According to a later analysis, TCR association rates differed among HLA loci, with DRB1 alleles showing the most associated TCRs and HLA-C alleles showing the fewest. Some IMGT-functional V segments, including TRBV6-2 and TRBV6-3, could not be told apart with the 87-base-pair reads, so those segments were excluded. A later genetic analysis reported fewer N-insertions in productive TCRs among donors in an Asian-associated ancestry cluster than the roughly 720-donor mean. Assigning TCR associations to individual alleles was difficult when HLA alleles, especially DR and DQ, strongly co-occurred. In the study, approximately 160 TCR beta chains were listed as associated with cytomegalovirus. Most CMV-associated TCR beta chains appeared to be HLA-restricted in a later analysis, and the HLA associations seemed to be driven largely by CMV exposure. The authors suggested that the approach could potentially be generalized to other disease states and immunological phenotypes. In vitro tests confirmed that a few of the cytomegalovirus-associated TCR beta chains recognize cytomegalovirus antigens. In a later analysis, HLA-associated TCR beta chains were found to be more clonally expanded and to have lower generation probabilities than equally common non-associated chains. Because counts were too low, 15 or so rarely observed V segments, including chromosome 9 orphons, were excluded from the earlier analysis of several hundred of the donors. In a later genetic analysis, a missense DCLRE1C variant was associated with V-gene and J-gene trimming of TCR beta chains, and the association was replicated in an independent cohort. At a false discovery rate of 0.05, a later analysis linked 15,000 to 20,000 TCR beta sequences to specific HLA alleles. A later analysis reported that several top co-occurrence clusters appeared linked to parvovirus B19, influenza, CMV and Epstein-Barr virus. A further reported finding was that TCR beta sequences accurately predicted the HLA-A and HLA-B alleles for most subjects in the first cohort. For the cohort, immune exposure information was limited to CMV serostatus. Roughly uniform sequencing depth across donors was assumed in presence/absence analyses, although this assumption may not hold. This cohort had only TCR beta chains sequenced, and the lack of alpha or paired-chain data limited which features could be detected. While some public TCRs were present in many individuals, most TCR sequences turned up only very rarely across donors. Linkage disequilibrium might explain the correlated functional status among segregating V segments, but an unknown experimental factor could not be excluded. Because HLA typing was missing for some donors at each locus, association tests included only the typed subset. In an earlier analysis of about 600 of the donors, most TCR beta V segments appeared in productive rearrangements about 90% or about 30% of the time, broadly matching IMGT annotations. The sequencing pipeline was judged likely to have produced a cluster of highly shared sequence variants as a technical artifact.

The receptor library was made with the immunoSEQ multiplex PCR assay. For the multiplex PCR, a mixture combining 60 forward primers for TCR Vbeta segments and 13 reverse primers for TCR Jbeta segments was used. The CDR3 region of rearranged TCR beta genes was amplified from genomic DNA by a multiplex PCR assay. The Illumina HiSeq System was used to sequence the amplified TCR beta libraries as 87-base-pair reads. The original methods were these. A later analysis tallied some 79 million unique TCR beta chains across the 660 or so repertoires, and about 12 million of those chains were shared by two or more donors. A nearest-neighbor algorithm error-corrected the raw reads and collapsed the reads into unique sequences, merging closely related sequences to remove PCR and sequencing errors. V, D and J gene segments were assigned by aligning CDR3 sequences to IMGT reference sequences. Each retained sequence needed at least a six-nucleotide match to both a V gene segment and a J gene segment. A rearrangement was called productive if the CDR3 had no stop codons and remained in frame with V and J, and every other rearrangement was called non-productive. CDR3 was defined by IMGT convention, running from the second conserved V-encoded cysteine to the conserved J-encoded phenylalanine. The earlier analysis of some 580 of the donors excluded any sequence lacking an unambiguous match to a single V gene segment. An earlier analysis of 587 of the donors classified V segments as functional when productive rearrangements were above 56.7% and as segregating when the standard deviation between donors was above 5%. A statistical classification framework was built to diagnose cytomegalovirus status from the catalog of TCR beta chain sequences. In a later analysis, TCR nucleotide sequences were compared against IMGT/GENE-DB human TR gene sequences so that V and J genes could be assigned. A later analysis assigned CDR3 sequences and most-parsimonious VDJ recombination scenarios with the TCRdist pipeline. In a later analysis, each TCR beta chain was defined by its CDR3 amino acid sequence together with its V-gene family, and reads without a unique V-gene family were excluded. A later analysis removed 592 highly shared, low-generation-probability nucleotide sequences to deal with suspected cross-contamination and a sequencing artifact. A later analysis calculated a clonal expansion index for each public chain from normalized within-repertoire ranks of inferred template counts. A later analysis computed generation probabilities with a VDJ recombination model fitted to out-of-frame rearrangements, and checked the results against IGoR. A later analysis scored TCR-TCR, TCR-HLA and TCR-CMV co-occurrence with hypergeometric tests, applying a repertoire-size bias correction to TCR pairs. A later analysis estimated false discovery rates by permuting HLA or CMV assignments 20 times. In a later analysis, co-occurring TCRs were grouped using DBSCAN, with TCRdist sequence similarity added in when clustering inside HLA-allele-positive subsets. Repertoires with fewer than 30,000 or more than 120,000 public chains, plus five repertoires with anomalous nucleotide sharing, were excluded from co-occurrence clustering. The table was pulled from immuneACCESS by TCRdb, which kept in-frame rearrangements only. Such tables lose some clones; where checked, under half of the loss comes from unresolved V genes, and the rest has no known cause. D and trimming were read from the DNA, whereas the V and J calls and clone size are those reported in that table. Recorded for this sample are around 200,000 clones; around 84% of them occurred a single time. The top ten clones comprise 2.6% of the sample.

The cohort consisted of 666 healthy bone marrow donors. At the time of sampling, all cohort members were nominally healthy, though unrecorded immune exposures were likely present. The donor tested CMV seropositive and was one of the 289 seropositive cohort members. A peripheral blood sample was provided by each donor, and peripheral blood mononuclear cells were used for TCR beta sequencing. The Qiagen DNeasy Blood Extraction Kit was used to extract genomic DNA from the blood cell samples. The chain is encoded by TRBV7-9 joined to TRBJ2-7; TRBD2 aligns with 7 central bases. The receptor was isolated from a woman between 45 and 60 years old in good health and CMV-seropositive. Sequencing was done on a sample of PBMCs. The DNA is TGTTCCAGCAGCTTAGCGGGCTCCGTGTCAGCCCACGAGCAGTACTTC. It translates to CSSSLAGSVSAHEQYF.